The 24 T cell receptor beta chains below were found in one sample sequenced in a study of cytomegalovirus exposure and HLA in healthy donors. PCR amplification relied on 60 Vbeta primers (plus 13 Jbeta primers). Data came from immunoSEQ multiplex PCR; TCRdb stores just in-frame clones and leaves some out. Here the sample spans 45,000 to 70,000 clones, approximately 84% being singletons. Sequencing input: PBMCs. The receptors were gathered from a man over 45 in good health and CMV-seronegative.

J is TRBJ2-5 and V is TRBV9; D perhaps matches TRBD2 (5 bases). CDR3 length: 13 residues. Per the germline V gene, CDR1 is SGDLS and CDR2 is YYNGEE. V was clipped by 1 base and J by 5 bases, with 9 bases between them. The CDR3 DNA is TGTGCCAGCAGCGTACTAGCATCTGAGACCCAGTACTTC. It is translated as CASSVLASETQYF.

The V call is TRBV28, the J call TRBJ1-2, with TRBD1 matching over 8 bases. Trimming at V came to 8 bases and at J to 8 bases, leaving 16 bases not matched to a gene. The CDR3 has 15 amino acids. Germline-derived CDR1 and CDR2 are MDHEN and SYDVKM. This CDR3 reads CASGLQGGALRGYTF. CDR3 DNA sequence: TGTGCCAGCGGATTACAGGGGGGTGCCCTAAGGGGCTACACCTTC.

This clone was seen a handful of times. V and J are TRBV29-1 and TRBJ1-3, with a tentative D call TRBD1 (6 bases). CDR3 length: 14 residues. V lost 4 bases to trimming and J lost 0 bases, with 10 bases between them. Germline CDR1 SQVTM, CDR2 ANQGSEA. This chain's CDR3 is CSVVTGSSGNTIYF. CDR3 DNA: TGCAGCGTTGTTACAGGGAGCTCTGGAAACACCATATATTTT.

The chain is built from TRBV19 and TRBJ2-2; TRBD2 aligns across 11 bases. The germline V gene has CDR1 LNHDA and CDR2 SQIVND (reference sequence). V was pared by 5 bases and J by 1 base, with 6 bases of the junction left unmatched. CDR3 length equals 17 residues. CDR3 sequence: CASSPRSGGENTGELFF. CDR3 nucleotides: TGTGCCAGTAGTCCCCGTAGCGGGGGGGAGAACACCGGGGAGCTGTTTTTT.

The rearrangement links TRBV7-2 to TRBJ2-7; 10 nucleotides match TRBD1. V shed 5 bases, J shed 3 bases, and the junction held 4 bases outside the gene matches. Per germline, CDR1 SGHTA and CDR2 FQGNSA. The CDR3 covers 14 residues. DNA for the CDR3: TGTGCCAGCAGCCCCCGGGACAGGGGCTACGAGCAGTACTTC. It is translated as CASSPRDRGYEQYF.

J is TRBJ1-2 and V is TRBV6-1; 10 bases map to TRBD1. V lost 4 bases to trimming and J lost 7 bases; unmatched junction nucleotides: 6. The length of the CDR3 is 14 residues. The germline V gene has CDR1 MNHNS and CDR2 SASEGT. The CDR3 DNA is TGTGCCAGCAGTGGACAGGGGGCTCAGGGTGGCTACACCTTC. It specifies CASSGQGAQGGYTF.

This chain connects TRBV7-9 to TRBJ1-2, with D tentatively TRBD1 (5 bases). CDR1 SEHNR and CDR2 FQNEAQ come from the germline V gene (reference sequence). Trimming removed 1 base from V and 3 bases from J, with 6 bases in between. The CDR3 is 13 residues long. CDR3 amino acids: CASSLGQHYGYTF. The CDR3 DNA reads as TGTGCCAGCAGCTTAGGACAGCACTATGGCTACACCTTC.

This clone occurred once. This chain connects TRBV19 to TRBJ1-5; D remains ambiguous. Trimming removed 7 bases at V and 4 bases at J, with 8 bases between. CDR1 is LNHDA, CDR2 SQIVND, per germline (reference sequence). The CDR3 has 12 amino acids. The CDR3 region is CASNNNNQPQHF. CDR3 DNA: TGTGCCAGTAATAATAATAATCAGCCCCAGCATTTT.

The rearrangement joins TRBV5-1 to TRBJ1-2, with D possibly matching TRBD1 (6 bases). V was pared by 7 bases and J by 2 bases, with 12 bases between. Germline assignment: CDR1 SGHRS and CDR2 YFSETQ. CDR3 length: 13 amino acids. The CDR3 nucleotides are TGCGCCAGCGCGACAGGAGCCAACTATGGCTACACCTTC. Translating gives CASATGANYGYTF.

V and J are TRBV18 and TRBJ2-7, with TRBD1 identical over 12 bases. The CDR3 has 15 residues. The ends lost 2 bases at V and 7 bases at J; junction bases unmatched: 6. Per germline, CDR1 KGHSH and CDR2 LQKENI. CDR3 protein: CASSPWGQGAPEQYF. The CDR3 nucleotides are TGTGCCAGCTCACCATGGGGACAGGGGGCGCCTGAGCAGTACTTC.

V is TRBV6-9 and J is TRBJ1-3; the match to TRBD1 covers 9 bases. CDR3 size: 16 residues. J was trimmed by 4 bases and V by 7 bases; bases with no gene match: 11. Germline CDR1 and CDR2: MNHGY and SVAAGI. The CDR3: CASTLTGGAPGNTIYF. CDR3 nucleotides: TGTGCCAGCACCTTAACAGGGGGCGCACCAGGAAACACCATATATTTT.

The V call is TRBV30, the J call TRBJ1-6; 7 bases match TRBD1. The CDR3 extends over 15 amino acids. Germline CDR1 and CDR2: GTSNPN and SVGIG (reference sequence). Germline trimming cut 5 bases from V and 0 bases from J; bases unmatched to any gene: 4. Written as DNA, the CDR3 is TGTGCCTGGCGACGGGACAGCTCCTATAATTCACCCCTCCACTTT. Translated, it gives CAWRRDSSYNSPLHF.

In the case of this clone: Being one base from a much bigger clone, this may be a read error. Here the CDR3 reads CASSLTGNTEAFF. The DNA of the CDR3 is TGTGCCAGCAGCTTGACAGGGAACACTGAAGCTTTCTTT. V and J are TRBV5-4 and TRBJ1-1; possible D gene TRBD1, 5 bases. Germline lookup yields CDR1 SGHNT and CDR2 YYREEE (reference sequence). The V end was cut by 1 base, the J end by 1 base, with 5 bases between. CDR3 length equals 13 residues.

The chain uses TRBV10-3 and TRBJ1-2; 7 positions match TRBD1. The V and J ends lost 5 bases and 5 bases, in that order; junction bases with no gene match: 8. Germline CDR1 and CDR2: ENHRY and SYGVKD. There are 14 residues in the CDR3. The CDR3, as DNA: TGTGCCATCAGTCTAAACTCAGGGGGTTATGGCTACACCTTC. It translates to CAISLNSGGYGYTF.

J is TRBJ2-7 and V is TRBV7-2, with D maybe TRBD1 (6 bases). The V gene lost 5 bases and the J gene lost 6 bases, with 14 bases spanning the gap. CDR1 and CDR2 (germline): SGHTA, FQGNSA. The CDR3 extends over 13 amino acids. The CDR3 reads CASSGRQAGEQYF. CDR3 coding DNA: TGTGCCAGCAGCGGGCGACAGGCGGGCGAGCAGTACTTC.

In DNA, the CDR3 is TGTGCCAGCAGCTTAGAGGGAGTGGGTTATGACAATCAGCCCCAGCATTTT. Translated: CASSLEGVGYDNQPQHF. The genes are TRBV7-9 and TRBJ1-5; D remains ambiguous. V was shortened by 1 base and J by 3 bases, with 16 bases between the two germline ends. CDR1 is SEHNR and CDR2 is FQNEAQ in the germline V gene (reference sequence). This CDR3 is built from 17 residues. Based on the CDR3 plus reference TRBV7-9 and TRBJ1-5, the full variable domain is DTGVSQNPRHKITKRGQNVTFRCDPISEHNRLYWYRQTLGQGPEFLTYFQNEAQLEKSRLLSDRFSAERPKGSFSTLEIQRTEQGDSAMYLCASSLEGVGYDNQPQHFGDGTRLSIL.

This clone was picked up a small number of times. V gene TRBV29-1 combines with J gene TRBJ1-6; TRBD1 matches 9 bases. Germline loops: CDR1 SQVTM, CDR2 ANQGSEA. The CDR3 covers 15 residues. The V and J ends lost 5 bases and 10 bases, in that order; junction bases with no gene match: 12. In DNA form, the CDR3 reads TGCAGCGTTTGGGGGGGGACAGGGCTCGCCTCACCCCTCCACTTT. The encoded protein is CSVWGGTGLASPLHF.

This clone has more than one count but fewer than ten. The rearrangement uses TRBV6-1 and TRBJ1-1; 9 bases fit TRBD1. Germline CDR1 and CDR2: MNHNS and SASEGT. This CDR3 comprises 13 residues. Trimming cost V 8 bases and J 3 bases; bases outside gene matches: 4. Here the CDR3 DNA reads TGTGCCAGCTCGGGACAGGGATACACTGAAGCTTTCTTT. Translation gives CASSGQGYTEAFF.

This chain's CDR3 is CASAGAGELFF. The CDR3 bases are TGTGCCAGTGCAGGGGCCGGGGAGCTGTTTTTT. The V call is TRBV2, the J call TRBJ2-2, with TRBD1 as a possible D gene (6 bases). Germline CDR1 SNHLY, CDR2 FYNNEI. This CDR3 contains 11 residues. The V gene lost 9 bases and the J gene lost 6 bases, with 8 bases spanning the gap.

CDR3 coding DNA: TGTGCCAGTAGTATCTCGGCTAGCGGACAAGAGACCCAGTACTTC. As protein: CASSISASGQETQYF. The rearrangement links TRBV19 to TRBJ2-5; 7 nucleotides agree with TRBD2. This CDR3 comprises 15 residues. CDR1 is LNHDA, CDR2 SQIVND, per germline (reference sequence). The ends lost 3 bases at V and 2 bases at J; junction bases unmatched: 6.

In its sample, this clone was seen once. V gene TRBV7-9 combines with J gene TRBJ2-4, with D perhaps matching TRBD1 (6 bases). This CDR3 has 14 amino acids. V was shortened by 7 bases and J by 2 bases, with 12 bases between the two germline ends. CDR1 is SEHNR, CDR2 FQNEAQ, per germline (reference sequence). CDR3 in DNA: TGTGCCAGCACCACGAGGGGGACCAAAAACATTCAGTACTTC. It translates to CASTTRGTKNIQYF.

J is TRBJ1-3 and V is TRBV18; D unclear. Deletions cut 5 bases from V and 1 base from J, with 12 bases between. Germline V lookup: CDR1 KGHSH, CDR2 LQKENI. The CDR3 has 15 residues. The CDR3 spells CASSAYVASGNTIYF. The CDR3, as DNA: TGTGCCAGCTCAGCATATGTCGCGTCTGGAAACACCATATATTTT.

This clone is a singleton in its sample. The chain employs TRBV4-2 and TRBJ2-5, with 8 bases lining up with TRBD2. Germline V gene sequence: CDR1 LGHNA, CDR2 YNFKEQ. The CDR3 spans 16 residues. Trimming at V came to 3 bases and at J to 1 base, leaving 7 bases not matched to a gene. CDR3 bases: TGTGCCAGCAGCCAGCAGACCGGGAGGGGCCAAGAGACCCAGTACTTC. Translated: CASSQQTGRGQETQYF.

The chain combines TRBV14 with TRBJ1-2; D ambiguous. CDR1 and CDR2 from the germline V gene are SGHDN and FVKESK. The V end was cut by 4 bases, the J end by 0 bases, with 3 bases between. The CDR3 loop spans 12 amino acids. The chain's CDR3 is CASSLANYGYTF. The DNA for the CDR3 is TGTGCCAGCAGCCTAGCTAACTATGGCTACACCTTC.